This entry describes one T cell receptor beta chain. Its antigen is unidentified. Sequencing of cultured CD4+ T cell DNA used the Oncomine TCR Beta short-read assay. Using its own MiXCR run on the PCR reads, TCRdb lists one record per CDR3 protein. The sample carries 15,000 to 20,000 distinct CDR3 sequences, under 30% recorded once. The data are from a study of vaccination and CD4 T cells after COVID-19. Background on the study: The authors used overlapping spike peptides from SARS-CoV-2, HCoV-NL63, HCoV-OC43 and HCoV-229E to stimulate cells. Regarding the study as a whole: The median proportion of reactive clones detected only post-vaccination in convalescent patients was around 89%. Median SARS-CoV-2-reactive clonotype numbers went from roughly 22 to 38; this increase was not significant.

The treatment was: approximately nine-day PBMC culture with coronavirus spike peptide pools or control peptides (ViraFEST assay). The length of the CDR3 is 12 residues. The V end was cut by 10 bases, the J end by 5 bases, with 14 bases between. Germline-derived CDR1 and CDR2 are MDHEN and SYDVKM. This TCR was recovered from a human donor with COVID-19. Input material: cultured CD4+ T cells from blood. The chain is built from TRBV28 and TRBJ1-2; tentatively, D is TRBD1 (5 bases). CDR3 in DNA: TGTGCCATCGGACGGGGGGGATATGGCTACACCTTC. It specifies CAIGRGGYGYTF.